This T cell receptor (beta chain) was sequenced during a study of T cell repertoires in cytomegalovirus infection. Study overall: From public TCR beta signatures came an indication of both CMV infection and matching HLA type. Study outcomes and limitations: The ex vivo response showed dominance by HLA-C-restricted CMV-specific TCR beta clonotypes.

This clonotype was observed at least ten times. Its antigen is unknown. Trimming removed 0 bases at V and 6 bases at J, with 10 bases between. There are 14 residues in the CDR3. CDR1 and CDR2 from the germline V gene are SGHTA and FQGTGA. TCRdb itself ran the reads through MiXCR, one entry per CDR3 protein. Found here are some 480,000 distinct CDR3 sequences, 33% of them singletons; the top ten hold about a sixth. The sequence was collected from a human donor in good health (CMV status not recorded). Some clones in this sample may be carry-over from other donors' samples. The chain employs TRBV7-3 and TRBJ2-3; D is undetermined. The sample consisted of cultured PBMCs, taken from culture after CMV antigen stimulation. The CDR3 sequence: CASSLTRIGDTQYF. In nucleotides, the CDR3 is TGTGCCAGCAGCTTAACGAGGATAGGGGATACGCAGTATTTT.